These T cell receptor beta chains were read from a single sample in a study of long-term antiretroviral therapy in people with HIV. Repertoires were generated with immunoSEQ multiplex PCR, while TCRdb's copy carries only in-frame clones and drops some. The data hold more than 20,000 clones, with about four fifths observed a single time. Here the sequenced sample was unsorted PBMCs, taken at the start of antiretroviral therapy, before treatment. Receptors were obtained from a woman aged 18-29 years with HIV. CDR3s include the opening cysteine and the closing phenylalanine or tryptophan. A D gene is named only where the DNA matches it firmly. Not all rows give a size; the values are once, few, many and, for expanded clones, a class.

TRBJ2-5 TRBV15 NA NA TGTGCCACCAGCAGTCTCGGACTGTTCCAAGAGACCCAGTACTTC CATSSLGLFQETQYF
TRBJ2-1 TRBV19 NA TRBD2 TGTGCCAGTAGCAGACTAGCGGGAGAAGGCAATGAGCAGTTCTTC CASSRLAGEGNEQFF
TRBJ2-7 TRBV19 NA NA TGTGCCAGTAGTCCCCGAAGTGGAGGCCTTTCCTACGAGCAGTACTTC CASSPRSGGLSYEQYF
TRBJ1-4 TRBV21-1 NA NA TGTGCCAGCAGGCACAGGCATAATGAAAAACTGTTTTTT CASRHRHNEKLFF
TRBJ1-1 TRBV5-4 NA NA TGTGCCAGCAGCACGGACGGGATGAACACTGAAGCTTTCTTT CASSTDGMNTEAFF
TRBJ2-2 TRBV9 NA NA TGTGCCAGCAGCTCCCAGAGGAGACAGGTAGACACCGGGGAGCTGTTTTTT CASSSQRRQVDTGELFF
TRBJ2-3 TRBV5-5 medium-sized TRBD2 TGTGCCAGCAGAAGAGCCGGGGGGGAAATTACAGATACGCAGTATTTT CASRRAGGEITDTQYF
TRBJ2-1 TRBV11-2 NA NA TGTGCCAGCAGTCTAGGGATCACACACAATGAGCAGTTCTTC CASSLGITHNEQFF
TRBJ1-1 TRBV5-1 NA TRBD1 TGCGCCAGCAGCCCGGGACAGGCCGGAGGAGCTTTCTTT CASSPGQAGGAFF
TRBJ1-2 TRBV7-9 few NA TGTGCCAGCAGTCGGGGGCATCGATTTGGCTACACCTTC CASSRGHRFGYTF
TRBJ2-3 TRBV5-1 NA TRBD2 TGCGCCAGCAGCTCGCAACTAGCGGGGGGGCGAGATACGCAGTATTTT CASSSQLAGGRDTQYF
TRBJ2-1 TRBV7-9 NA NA TGTGCCAGCAGCCCCCAGGCAAGCGGTCGTGAGCAGTTCTTC CASSPQASGREQFF
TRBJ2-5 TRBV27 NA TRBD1 TGTGCCAGCAGTTTCCCGGGACAGGGGGAGACCCAGTACTTC CASSFPGQGETQYF
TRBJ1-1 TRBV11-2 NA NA TGTGCCAGCAGCTTATCTGGTCTCGGCACCTGGAACACTGAAGCTTTCTTT CASSLSGLGTWNTEAFF
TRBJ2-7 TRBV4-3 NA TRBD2 TGCGCCAGCAGCCAGGGGAGGGGAGCCTACGAGCAGTACTTC CASSQGRGAYEQYF
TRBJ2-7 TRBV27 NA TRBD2 TGTGCCAGCAGCCCCCGGGGACTAGCGGAGAACTTACCAACCTACGAGCAGTACTTC CASSPRGLAENLPTYEQYF
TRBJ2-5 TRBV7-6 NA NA TGTGCCAGCAGCGCAGGGGTAGGGGAGACCCAGTACTTC CASSAGVGETQYF
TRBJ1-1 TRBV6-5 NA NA TGTGCCAGCAGTTACTCGAACACCTTGAACACTGAAGCTTTCTTT CASSYSNTLNTEAFF
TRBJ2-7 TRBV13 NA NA TGTGCCAGCAGCTTCCTCTCCTACGAGCAGTACTTC CASSFLSYEQYF
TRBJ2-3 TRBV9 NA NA TGTGCCAGCAGCGTAGGGGGGCGGGCGGATACGCAGTATTTT CASSVGGRADTQYF
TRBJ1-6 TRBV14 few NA TGTGCCAGCAGCCACGGGGGGGGCTCACCCCTCCACTTT CASSHGGGSPLHF
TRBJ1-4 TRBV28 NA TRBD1 TGTGCCAGCAGTTCCGACAGGGAGGGGGAAAAACTGTTTTTT CASSSDREGEKLFF
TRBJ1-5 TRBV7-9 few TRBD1 TGTGCCAGCAGCCCTACAGGGGCTGGAGATCAGCCCCAGCATTTT CASSPTGAGDQPQHF
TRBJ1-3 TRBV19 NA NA TGTGCCAGTAGCAGGGTCCGGAACACCATATATTTT CASSRVRNTIYF
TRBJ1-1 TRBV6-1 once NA TGTGCCAGCAGTTTGGAGGGTAGCACTGAAGCTTTCTTT CASSLEGSTEAFF
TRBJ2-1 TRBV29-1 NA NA TGCAGCGTTGAATGGGGGACCAACAATGAGCAGTTCTTC CSVEWGTNNEQFF
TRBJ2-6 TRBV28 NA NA TGTGCCAGCATAGGAGGAGGGAGCTCTGGGGCCAACGTCCTGACTTTC CASIGGGSSGANVLTF
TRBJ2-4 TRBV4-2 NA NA TGTGCCAGCAGCCAAGAGGGTGTGGCTAGCTCAGCCAAAAACATTCAGTACTTC CASSQEGVASSAKNIQYF
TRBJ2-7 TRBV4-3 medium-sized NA TGCGCCAGCAGCCAAGACAGGGCCTACGAGCAGTACTTC CASSQDRAYEQYF
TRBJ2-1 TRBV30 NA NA TGTGCCTGGAGTAAGCCAACCTACAATGAGCAGTTCTTC CAWSKPTYNEQFF
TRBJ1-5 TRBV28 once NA TGTGCCAGCAGTTACTACGGGGAGAATCAGCCCCAGCATTTT CASSYYGENQPQHF
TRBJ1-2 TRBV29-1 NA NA TGCAGCGTTGAAGGGACGGCTAACTATGGCTACACCTTC CSVEGTANYGYTF
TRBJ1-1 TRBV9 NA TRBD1 TGTGCCAGCAGCGGACAGGGGGCTTTCTTT CASSGQGAFF
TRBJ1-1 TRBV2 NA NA TGTGCCAGCAGTGGGGTTTTGACTGAAGCTTTCTTT CASSGVLTEAFF
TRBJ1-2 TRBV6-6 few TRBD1 TGTGCCAGCAGCTGGACAGGGGACCTCCACTATGGCTACACCTTC CASSWTGDLHYGYTF
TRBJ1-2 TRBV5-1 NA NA TGCGCCAGCAGCTTACCAGGAGCTAACTATGGCTACACCTTC CASSLPGANYGYTF
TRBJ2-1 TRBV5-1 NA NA TGCGCCACCCGGGTGGGGGGAGTGACGAATGAGCAGTTCTTC CATRVGGVTNEQFF